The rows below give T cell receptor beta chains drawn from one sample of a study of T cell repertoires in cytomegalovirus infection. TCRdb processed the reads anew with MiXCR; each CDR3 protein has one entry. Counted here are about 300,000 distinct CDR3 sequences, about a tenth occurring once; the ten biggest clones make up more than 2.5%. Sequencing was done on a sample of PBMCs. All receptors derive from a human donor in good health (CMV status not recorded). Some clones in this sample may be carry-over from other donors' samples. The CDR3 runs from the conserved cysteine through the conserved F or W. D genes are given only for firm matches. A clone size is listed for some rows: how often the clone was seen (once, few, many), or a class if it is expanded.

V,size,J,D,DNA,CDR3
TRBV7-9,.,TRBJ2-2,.,TGTGCCAGCAGCAGATCAGAATGGCCGAACACCGGGGAGCTGTTTTTT,CASSRSEWPNTGELFF
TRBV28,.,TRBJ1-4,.,TGTGCCAGCAGTCCCCCACAGGGAGGCGCAAAACTGTTTTTT,CASSPPQGGAKLFF
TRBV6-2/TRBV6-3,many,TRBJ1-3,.,TGTGCCAGCAGTCGACGGATGCTTGAAAACACCATATATTTT,CASSRRMLENTIYF
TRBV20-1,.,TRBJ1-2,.,TGCAGTGCCAGGACAGCCAACTATGGCTACACCTTC,CSARTANYGYTF
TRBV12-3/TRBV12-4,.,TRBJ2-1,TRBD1,TGTGCCAGCAGCCGGGACAGGGTGGTTTACAATGAGCAGTTCTTC,CASSRDRVVYNEQFF
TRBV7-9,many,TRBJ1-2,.,TGTGCCAGCAGCTTTACAGGGAAGGGCTACACCTTC,CASSFTGKGYTF
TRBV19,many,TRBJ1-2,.,TGTGCCAGTATCGGCGGGGCGGTTGGCTATGGCTACACCTTC,CASIGGAVGYGYTF
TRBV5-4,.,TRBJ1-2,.,TGTGCCAGCAGCCCGGATTCGGGTCGAATCTATGGCTACACCTTC,CASSPDSGRIYGYTF
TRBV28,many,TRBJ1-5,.,TGTGCCAGCAGGGCACCGACAGGTGGCAATCAGCCCCAGCATTTT,CASRAPTGGNQPQHF
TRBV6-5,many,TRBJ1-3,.,TGTGCCAGCAGTTACGGTTCGGGGCCAGGAAACACCATATATTTT,CASSYGSGPGNTIYF
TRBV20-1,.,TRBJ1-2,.,TGCAGTGCTCTGCGGGATTATGGCTACACCTTC,CSALRDYGYTF
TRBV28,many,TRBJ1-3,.,TGTGCCAGTGGGGGACTGCTAAACTCTGGAAACACCATATATTTT,CASGGLLNSGNTIYF
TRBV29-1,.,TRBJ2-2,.,TGCAGCGTCACACATGCGAACACCGGGGAGCTGTTTTTT,CSVTHANTGELFF
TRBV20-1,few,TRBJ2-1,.,TGCAGTGTTACCGTCGGGGGGCCGGGTAATGAGCAGTTCTTC,CSVTVGGPGNEQFF
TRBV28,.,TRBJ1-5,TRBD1,TGTGCCAGCAACTTACCCCGACAGGGTCGTCAGCCCCAGCATTTT,CASNLPRQGRQPQHF
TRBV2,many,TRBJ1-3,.,TGTGCCAGCAGATGGGGGGCGGAAAACACCATATATTTT,CASRWGAENTIYF
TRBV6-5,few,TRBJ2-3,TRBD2,TGTGCCAGCACGCGGCTAGCGGGGGCTGGGGATACGCAGTATTTT,CASTRLAGAGDTQYF
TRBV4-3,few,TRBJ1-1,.,TGCGCCAGCAGCCAAGATACTTGGGGCGGGACTGAAGCTTTCTTT,CASSQDTWGGTEAFF
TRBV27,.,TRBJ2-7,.,TGTGCCAGCGGAGGTGAAGCAGGAGATTACGAGCAGTACTTC,CASGGEAGDYEQYF